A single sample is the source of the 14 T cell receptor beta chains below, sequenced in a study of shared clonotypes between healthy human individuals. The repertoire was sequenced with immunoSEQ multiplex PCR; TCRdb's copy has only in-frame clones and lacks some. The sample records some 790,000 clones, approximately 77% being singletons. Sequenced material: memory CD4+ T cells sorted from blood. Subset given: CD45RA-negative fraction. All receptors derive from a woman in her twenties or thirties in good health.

The CDR3 bases are TGCGCCAGCAGCTCGGGACGGCACACCGGGGAGCTGTTTTTT. Encoded protein: CASSSGRHTGELFF. The chain employs TRBV5-1 and TRBJ2-2, with D tentatively TRBD1 or TRBD2 (5 bases each). Germline values: CDR1 SGHRS, CDR2 YFSETQ. The CDR3 extends over 14 amino acids. V dropped 3 bases and J dropped 3 bases, with 9 bases sitting between them. Complete variable domain (other parts from reference TRBV5-1 and TRBJ2-2): KAGVTQTPRYLIKTRGQQVTLSCSPISGHRSVSWYQQTPGQGLQFLFEYFSETQRNKGNFPGRFSGRQFSNSRSEMNVSTLELGDSALYLCASSSGRHTGELFFGEGSRLTVL.

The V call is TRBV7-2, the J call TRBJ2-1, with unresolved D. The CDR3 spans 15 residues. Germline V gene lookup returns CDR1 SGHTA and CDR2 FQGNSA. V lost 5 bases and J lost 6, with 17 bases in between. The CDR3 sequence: CASSPVALLPNEQFF. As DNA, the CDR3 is TGTGCCAGCAGCCCTGTGGCCCTTCTCCCCAATGAGCAGTTCTTC.

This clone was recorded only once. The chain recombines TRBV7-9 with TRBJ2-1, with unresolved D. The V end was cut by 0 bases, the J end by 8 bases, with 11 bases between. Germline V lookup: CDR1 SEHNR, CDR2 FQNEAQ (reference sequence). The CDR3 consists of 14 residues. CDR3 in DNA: TGTGCCAGCAGCTTAGCATTCGGCTTTGATGAGCAGTTCTTC. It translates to CASSLAFGFDEQFF.

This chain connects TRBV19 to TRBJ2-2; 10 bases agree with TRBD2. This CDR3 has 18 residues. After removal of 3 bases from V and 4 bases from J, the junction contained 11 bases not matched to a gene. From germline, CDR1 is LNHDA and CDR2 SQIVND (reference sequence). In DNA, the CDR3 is TGTGCCAGTAGTATTTGGGCTAGCGGGAGACCGGCCACCGGGGAGCTGTTTTTT. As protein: CASSIWASGRPATGELFF.

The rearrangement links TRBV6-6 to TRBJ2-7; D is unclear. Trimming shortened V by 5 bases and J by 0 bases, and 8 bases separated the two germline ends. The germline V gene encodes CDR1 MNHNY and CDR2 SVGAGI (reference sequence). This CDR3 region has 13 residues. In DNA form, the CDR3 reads TGTGCCAGCAGTAAAGGGATCTCCTACGAGCAGTACTTC. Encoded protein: CASSKGISYEQYF.

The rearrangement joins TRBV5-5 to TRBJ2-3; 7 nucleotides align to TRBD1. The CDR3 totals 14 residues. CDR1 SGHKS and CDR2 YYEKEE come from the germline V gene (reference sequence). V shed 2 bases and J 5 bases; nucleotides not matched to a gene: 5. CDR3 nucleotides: TGTGCCAGCAGCTTTGGGGACAGAAGAGATACGCAGTATTTT. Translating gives CASSFGDRRDTQYF.

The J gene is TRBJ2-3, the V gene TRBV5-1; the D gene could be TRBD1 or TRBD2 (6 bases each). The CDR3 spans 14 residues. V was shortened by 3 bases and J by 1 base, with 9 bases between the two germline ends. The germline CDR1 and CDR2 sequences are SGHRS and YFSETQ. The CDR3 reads CASSSGEGTDTQYF. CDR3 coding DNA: TGCGCCAGCAGCTCAGGGGAGGGCACAGATACGCAGTATTTT.

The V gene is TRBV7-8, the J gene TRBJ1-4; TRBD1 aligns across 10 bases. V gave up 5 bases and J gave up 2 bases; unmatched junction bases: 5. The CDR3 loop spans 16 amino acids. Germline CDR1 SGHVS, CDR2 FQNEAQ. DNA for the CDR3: TGTGCCAGCAGCCCCGGGACAGGGGCGACTAATGAAAAACTGTTTTTT. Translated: CASSPGTGATNEKLFF. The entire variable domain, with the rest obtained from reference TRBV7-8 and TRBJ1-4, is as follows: GAGVSQSPRYKVAKRGQDVALRCDPISGHVSLFWYQQALGQGPEFLTYFQNEAQLDKSGLPSDRFFAERPEGSVSTLKIQRTQQEDSAVYLCASSPGTGATNEKLFFGSGTQLSVL.

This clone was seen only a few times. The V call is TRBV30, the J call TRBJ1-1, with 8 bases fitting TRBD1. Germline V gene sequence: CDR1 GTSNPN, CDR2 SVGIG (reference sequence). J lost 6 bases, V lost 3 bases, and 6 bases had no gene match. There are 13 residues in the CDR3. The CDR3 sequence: CAWRGQGNAEAFF. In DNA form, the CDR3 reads TGTGCCTGGAGAGGACAGGGTAACGCTGAAGCTTTCTTT.

CDR3 DNA: TGTGCCAGCAGCGTAGTTGAGGCGAGCAATGAGCAGTTCTTC. Its protein is CASSVVEASNEQFF. The chain is built from TRBV9 and TRBJ2-1; D is undetermined. The germline V and J ends were trimmed by 0 bases and 6 bases, with 10 bases remaining between them. This CDR3 region has 14 residues. Germline CDR1 is SGDLS and CDR2 is YYNGEE.

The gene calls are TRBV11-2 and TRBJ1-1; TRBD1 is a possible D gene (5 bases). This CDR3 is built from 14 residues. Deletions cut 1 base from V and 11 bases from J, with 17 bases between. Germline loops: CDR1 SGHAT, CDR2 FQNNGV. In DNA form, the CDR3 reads TGTGCCAGCAGCTTAGCGAGGGTGGGGACTTGGGCTTTCTTT. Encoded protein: CASSLARVGTWAFF.

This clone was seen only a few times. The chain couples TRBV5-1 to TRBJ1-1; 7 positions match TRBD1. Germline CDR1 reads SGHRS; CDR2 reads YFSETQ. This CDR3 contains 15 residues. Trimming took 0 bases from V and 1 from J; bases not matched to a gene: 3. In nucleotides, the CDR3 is TGCGCCAGCAGCTTGGCCTGGGACAGGAACACTGAAGCTTTCTTT. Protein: CASSLAWDRNTEAFF.

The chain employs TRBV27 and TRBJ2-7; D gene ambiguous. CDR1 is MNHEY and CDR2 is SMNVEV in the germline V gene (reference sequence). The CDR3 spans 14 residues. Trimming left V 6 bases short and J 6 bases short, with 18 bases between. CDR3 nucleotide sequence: TGTGCCAGCAGGGCGCTTACCCTTTCCAGCGAGCAGTACTTC. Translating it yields CASRALTLSSEQYF.

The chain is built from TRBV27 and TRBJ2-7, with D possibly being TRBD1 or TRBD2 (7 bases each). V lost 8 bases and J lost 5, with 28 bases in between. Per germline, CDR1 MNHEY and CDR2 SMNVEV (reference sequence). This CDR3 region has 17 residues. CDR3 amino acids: CASGTSRGEGGGHEQYF. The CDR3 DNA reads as TGTGCCAGCGGAACTTCAAGGGGAGAGGGAGGGGGCCACGAGCAGTACTTC.